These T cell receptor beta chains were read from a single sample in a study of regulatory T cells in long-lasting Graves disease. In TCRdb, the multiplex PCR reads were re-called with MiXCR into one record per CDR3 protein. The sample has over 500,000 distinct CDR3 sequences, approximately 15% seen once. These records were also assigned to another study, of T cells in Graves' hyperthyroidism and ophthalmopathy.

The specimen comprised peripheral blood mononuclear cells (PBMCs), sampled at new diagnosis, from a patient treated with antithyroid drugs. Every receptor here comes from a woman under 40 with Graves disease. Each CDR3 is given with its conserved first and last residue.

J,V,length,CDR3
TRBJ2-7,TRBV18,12,CASSPSVGEQYF
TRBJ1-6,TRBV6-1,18,CASIRGKHGWTYNSPLHF
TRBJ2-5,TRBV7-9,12,CASSSTILTQYF
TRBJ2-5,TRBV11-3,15,CASSLDGTHQETQYF
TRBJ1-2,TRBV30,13,CAWSSVLAGGYTF
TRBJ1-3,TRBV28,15,CASGRGAISGNTIYF
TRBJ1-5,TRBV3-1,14,CASSTTGGNQPQHF
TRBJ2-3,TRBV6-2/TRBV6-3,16,CASSLGTSGSSDTQYF
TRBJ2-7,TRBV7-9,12,CASSLLANEQYF
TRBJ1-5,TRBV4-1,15,CASSQTDYSNQPQHF
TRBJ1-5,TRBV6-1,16,CASSYGQDGSNQPQHF
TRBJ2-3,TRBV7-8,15,CASSQRTDYTDTQYF
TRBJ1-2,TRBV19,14,CASRLDEQNYGYTF
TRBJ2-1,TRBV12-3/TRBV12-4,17,CARGHPGGEMYDDEQFF
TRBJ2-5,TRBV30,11,CAWMIGGTQYF
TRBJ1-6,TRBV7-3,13,CASSPTYNSPLHF
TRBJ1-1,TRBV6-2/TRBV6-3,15,CASSPGGGVGTEAFF
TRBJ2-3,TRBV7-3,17,CASSLLGLAGGTDTQYF
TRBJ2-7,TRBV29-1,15,CSVEETGQGAYEQYF
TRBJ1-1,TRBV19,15,CASSIESRTNTEAFF
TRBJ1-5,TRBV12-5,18,CASGLKLTSFYSNQPQHF
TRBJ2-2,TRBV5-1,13,CANSLEYTGELFF
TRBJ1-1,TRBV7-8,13,CASSRTENTEAFF
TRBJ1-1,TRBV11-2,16,CASSLTAAGWNTEAFF